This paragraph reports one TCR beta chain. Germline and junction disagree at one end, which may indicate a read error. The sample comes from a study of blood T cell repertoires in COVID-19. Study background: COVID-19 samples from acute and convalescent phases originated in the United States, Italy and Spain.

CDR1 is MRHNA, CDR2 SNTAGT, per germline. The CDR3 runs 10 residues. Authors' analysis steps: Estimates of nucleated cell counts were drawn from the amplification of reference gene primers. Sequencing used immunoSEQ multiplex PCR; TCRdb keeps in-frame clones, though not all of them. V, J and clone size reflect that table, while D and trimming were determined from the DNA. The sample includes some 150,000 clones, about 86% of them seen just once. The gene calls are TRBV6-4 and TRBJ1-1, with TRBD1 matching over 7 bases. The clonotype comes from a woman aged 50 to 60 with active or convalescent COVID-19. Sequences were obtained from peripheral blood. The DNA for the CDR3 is TGTGCCAGCAGTGCCTGGGACAGCACCTTT. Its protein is CASSAWDSTF.